The present T cell receptor (beta chain) was sequenced within a study of CD8 T cells in Susac syndrome. Reverse transcription used about 0.45 to 1 ug RNA and random hexamers. The method of amplification for TCR beta CDR3 was immunoSEQ multiplex PCR, covering 54 Vbeta and 13 Jbeta. TCRdb independently ran MiXCR on the immunoSEQ multiplex PCR reads; one entry per CDR3 protein. The sample records some 95,000 distinct CDR3 sequences, 90% to 95% being singletons. This clonotype was seen just once. Germline lookup yields CDR1 LNHDA and CDR2 SQIVND (reference sequence). V lost 7 bases to trimming and J lost 0 bases, with 12 bases between them. The CDR3 length is 14 residues.

The sample consisted of CD8+ T cells from PBMCs. The chain uses TRBV19 and TRBJ1-1, with D unclear. This receptor was identified in a human donor in good health. CDR3 region: CASNDPGLNTEAFF. The CDR3 DNA reads TGTGCCAGTAATGACCCGGGCCTGAACACTGAAGCTTTCTTT.